A single sample gave rise to the 12 T cell receptor beta chains below, sequenced in a study of shared clonotypes between healthy human individuals. Assay: immunoSEQ multiplex PCR; the TCRdb copy retains only in-frame clones and omits some. Of around 1.9 million clones listed, just over 90% are singletons. Naive CD8 cells comprised CD45RO-negative, CCR7-positively selected cells, excluding terminally differentiated effector memory CD45RA+ cells. Sequencing input: naive CD8+ T cells from PBMCs. Source of these receptors: a man younger than 35 in good health. Some clones in this sample may be carry-over from other donors' samples.

The chain links TRBV6-1 to TRBJ2-1; 11 positions match TRBD2. Per germline, CDR1 MNHNS and CDR2 SASEGT. V was pared by 8 bases and J by 8 bases, with 11 bases of the junction left unmatched. This CDR3 has 15 residues. This chain's CDR3 is CASGPAVAGGDEQFF. As DNA, the CDR3 is TGTGCCAGCGGCCCAGCGGTAGCGGGAGGGGATGAGCAGTTCTTC.

In regard to this clone: The sample has other DNA sequences that encode this CDR3 too. The rearrangement joins TRBV5-6 to TRBJ1-2; 8 nucleotides line up with TRBD1. The trim removed 3 bases at V and 2 bases at J, leaving 3 bases unmatched. In germline, CDR1 is SGHDT, CDR2 YYEEEE. The CDR3 covers 14 residues. The CDR3 DNA reads as TGTGCCAGCAGCTGGGACAGGCTCAACTATGGCTACACCTTC. The encoded protein is CASSWDRLNYGYTF.

The V gene is TRBV29-1, the J gene TRBJ1-1, with D perhaps matching TRBD1 (6 bases). This CDR3 comprises 12 residues. Germline assignment: CDR1 SQVTM and CDR2 ANQGSEA. Trimming took off 3 bases at V and 5 bases at J, with 10 bases between the two ends. The CDR3 sequence: CSVEGAGTEAFF. CDR3 nucleotide sequence: TGCAGCGTTGAGGGGGCAGGGACTGAAGCTTTCTTT.

J is TRBJ1-5 and V is TRBV4-2; perhaps TRBD1 as D (5 bases). This CDR3 has 15 residues. The germline V and J ends were trimmed by 0 bases and 7 bases, with 13 bases remaining between them. Germline CDR1 reads LGHNA; CDR2 reads YNFKEQ. The CDR3 loop reads CASSQDLRQHQPQHF. The CDR3 DNA sequence: TGTGCCAGCAGCCAAGATTTGCGACAGCACCAGCCCCAGCATTTT.

As for this clone: The sample holds other DNA sequences that translate to the same CDR3. This chain links TRBV27 with TRBJ2-5; perhaps TRBD1 as D (6 bases). The CDR3 runs to 12 residues. Trimming shortened V by 5 bases and J by 4 bases, and 8 bases separated the two germline ends. CDR1 MNHEY and CDR2 SMNVEV come from the germline V gene (reference sequence). CDR3 sequence: CASSLRGETQYF. The CDR3 nucleotides read TGTGCCAGCAGTCTCAGGGGAGAGACCCAGTACTTC.

This chain joins TRBV11-2 and TRBJ2-3; a weak D match, TRBD1 (5 bases). The CDR3 spans 18 residues. V lost 1 base and J lost 5, with 22 bases in between. Germline-derived CDR1 and CDR2 are SGHAT and FQNNGV. CDR3 in amino acids: CASSLGPRGARGGDTQYF. CDR3 DNA: TGTGCCAGCAGCTTAGGCCCCCGTGGGGCCCGTGGCGGAGATACGCAGTATTTT.

V usage is TRBV18 and J usage is TRBJ1-1; 7 bases agree with TRBD1. This CDR3 contains 18 residues. Germline CDR1 reads KGHSH; CDR2 reads LQKENI. V trimming: 4 bases; J trimming: 5 bases; junction bases outside the gene matches: 19. CDR3 protein: CASSRTTGASSHWTEAFF. The CDR3 bases are TGTGCCAGCTCACGCACCACAGGGGCCTCATCTCACTGGACTGAAGCTTTCTTT.

The rearrangement uses TRBV2 and TRBJ2-1; the match to TRBD2 covers 7 bases. The CDR3 covers 12 residues. The trim removed 11 bases at V and 4 bases at J, leaving 5 bases unmatched. CDR1 is SNHLY and CDR2 is FYNNEI in the germline V gene. CDR3 in amino acids: CAQRDGYNEQFF. The CDR3 nucleotides read TGTGCCCAGCGGGATGGTTACAATGAGCAGTTCTTC.

This chain connects TRBV28 to TRBJ2-3; 8 bases are shared with TRBD1. The CDR3 has 15 amino acids. J was trimmed by 7 bases and V by 7 bases; bases with no gene match: 13. Germline V gene lookup returns CDR1 MDHEN and CDR2 SYDVKM. Here the CDR3 reads CASIATGTGPNTQYF. The CDR3 DNA follows: TGTGCCAGCATCGCAACAGGGACAGGTCCGAATACGCAGTATTTT. The variable domain in full, with the rest retrieved from reference TRBV28 and TRBJ2-3, is DVKVTQSSRYLVKRTGEKVFLECVQDMDHENMFWYRQDPGLGLRLIYFSYDVKMKEKGDIPEGYSVSREKKERFSLILESASTNQTSMYLCASIATGTGPNTQYFGPGTRLTVL.

CDR3 sequence reads: CASSQARGTNEKLFF. In DNA form, the CDR3 reads TGCGCCAGCAGCCAAGCCCGCGGGACCAATGAAAAACTGTTTTTT. The chain has TRBV4-1 and TRBJ1-4, with TRBD1 as a possible D gene (5 bases). Germline CDR1 is MGHRA and CDR2 is YSYEKL. This CDR3 region has 15 residues. V lost 1 base and J 5 bases, leaving 11 bases between the germline ends.

The chain recombines TRBV15 with TRBJ2-3; D gene unclear. Trimming took 4 bases from V and 2 from J, leaving 7 bases between them. This CDR3 region has 13 residues. Germline lookup yields CDR1 LNHNV and CDR2 YYDKDF (reference sequence). CDR3 nucleotide sequence: TGTGCCACCAGCAACCGAATCACAGATACGCAGTATTTT. It yields the protein CATSNRITDTQYF.

V gene TRBV11-2 combines with J gene TRBJ2-3; 12 positions agree with TRBD1. The CDR3 loop spans 16 amino acids. V was clipped by 4 bases and J by 5 bases; unmatched bases: 7. CDR1 is SGHAT, CDR2 FQNNGV, per germline. CDR3 DNA: TGTGCCAGCAGCTGGGGACAGGGGGCCGGTGAAGATACGCAGTATTTT. Its translation: CASSWGQGAGEDTQYF.